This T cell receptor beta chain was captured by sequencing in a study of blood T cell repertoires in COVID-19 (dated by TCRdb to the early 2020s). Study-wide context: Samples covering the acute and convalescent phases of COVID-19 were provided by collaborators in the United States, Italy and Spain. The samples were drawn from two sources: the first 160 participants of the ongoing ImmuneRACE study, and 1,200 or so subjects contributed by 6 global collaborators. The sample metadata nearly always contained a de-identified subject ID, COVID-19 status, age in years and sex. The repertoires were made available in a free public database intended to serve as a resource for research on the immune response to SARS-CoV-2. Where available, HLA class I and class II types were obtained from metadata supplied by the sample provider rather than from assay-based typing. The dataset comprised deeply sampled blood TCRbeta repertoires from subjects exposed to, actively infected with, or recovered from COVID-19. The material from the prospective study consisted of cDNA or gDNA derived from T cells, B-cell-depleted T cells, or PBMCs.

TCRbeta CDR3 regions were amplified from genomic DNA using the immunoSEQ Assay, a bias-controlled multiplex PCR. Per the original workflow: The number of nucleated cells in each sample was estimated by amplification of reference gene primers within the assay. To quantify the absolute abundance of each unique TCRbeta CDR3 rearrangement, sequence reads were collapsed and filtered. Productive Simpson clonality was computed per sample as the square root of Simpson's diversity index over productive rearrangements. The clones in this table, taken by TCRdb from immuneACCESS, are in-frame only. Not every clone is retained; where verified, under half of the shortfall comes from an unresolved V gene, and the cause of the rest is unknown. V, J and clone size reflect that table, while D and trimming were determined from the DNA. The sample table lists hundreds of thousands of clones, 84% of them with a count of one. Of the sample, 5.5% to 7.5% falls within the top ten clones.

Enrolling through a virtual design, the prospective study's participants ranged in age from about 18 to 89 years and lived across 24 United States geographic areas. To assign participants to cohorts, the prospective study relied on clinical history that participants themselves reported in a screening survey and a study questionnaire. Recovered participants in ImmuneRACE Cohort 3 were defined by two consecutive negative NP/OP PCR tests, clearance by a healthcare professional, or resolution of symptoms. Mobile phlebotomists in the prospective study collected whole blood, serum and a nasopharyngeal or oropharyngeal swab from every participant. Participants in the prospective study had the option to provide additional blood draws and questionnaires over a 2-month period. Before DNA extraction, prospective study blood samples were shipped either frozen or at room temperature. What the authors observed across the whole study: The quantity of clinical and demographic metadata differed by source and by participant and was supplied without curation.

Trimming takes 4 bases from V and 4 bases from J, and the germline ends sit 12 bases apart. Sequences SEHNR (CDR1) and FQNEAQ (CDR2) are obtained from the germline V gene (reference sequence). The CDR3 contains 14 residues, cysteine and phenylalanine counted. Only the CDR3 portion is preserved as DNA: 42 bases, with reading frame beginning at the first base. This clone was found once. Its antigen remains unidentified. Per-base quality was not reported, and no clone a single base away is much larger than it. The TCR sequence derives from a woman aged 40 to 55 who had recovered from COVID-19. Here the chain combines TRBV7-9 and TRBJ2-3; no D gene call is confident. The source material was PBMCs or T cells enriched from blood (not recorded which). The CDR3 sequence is CASSSTPGADTQYF. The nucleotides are TGTGCCAGCAGCTCAACGCCTGGAGCAGATACGCAGTATTTT.